The entry below describes one TCR beta chain. This clone was recorded once. Which antigen it targets is not known. Base qualities were left out, and no much larger clone turns up one base away. TCRbeta CDR3 regions were amplified and barcoded by two-step multiplex PCR on the immunoSEQ human TCRbeta survey platform. Illumina instruments were used to sequence the libraries, and IgH from the same samples was sequenced in parallel. Per the authors' processing: Raw reads were filtered against IMGT V, D, J definitions and binned by a nearest-neighbor algorithm to remove PCR and sequencing errors. A clone was defined as an identical nucleotide sequence, and differential abundance between tissues was tested with a Fisher exact test for each clone using a pFDR threshold of p<0.01. A minimum inclusion filter of 10 in either sample excluded clones with frequencies too low for statistical inference. The immunoSEQ Analyzer was used for pairwise clonal comparisons, and IMGT tools were used to assess gene family usage. This is the immuneACCESS table as TCRdb keeps it, with only in-frame sequences that have V and J called. A part of the clones is gone; compared with another copy, unresolved V genes explain less than half, and the rest is unexplained. The V and J calls and the clone size are those of that table, but D and trimming were determined from the DNA. This sample lists 95,000 to 100,000 clones; around 72% were detected once. 1.5% to 2% of the sample lies in the top ten.

The sample is drawn from a study of fetal regulatory T cell absence and autoimmunity (dated by TCRdb to about 2017). The study in broad terms: Exocrine pancreas autoimmunity was seen in the IPEX patients without clinical diabetes.

Genomic DNA from frozen pancreas tissue was processed for repertoire sequencing. Genomic DNA, roughly 1.7-3.4 ug, was extracted from umbilical cord blood or frozen pancreas using the DNeasy Blood and Tissue Kit. The CDR3 goes from the cysteine to the phenylalanine over 16 residues. The CDR3 DNA has 48 bases and is translated from base 1. CDR1 is given as SGHRS and CDR2 as YFSETQ, both from the germline V gene. Trimming takes 0 bases off V and 5 bases off J; junction bases not matched to a gene: 3. Results the study describes overall, beyond this receptor: Cord blood and pancreas had broadly similar TRB gene family usage, which resembled published neonatal and adult repertoires. The oligoclonal enrichment was interpreted as support for antigen-driven autoimmunity in the pancreas before birth in IPEX syndrome. Significant oligoclonal enrichment of the TCR compartment was observed in pancreas versus cord blood, with some top clones enriched more than 85-fold.

The sequencing sample was made of pancreas tissue. This TCR came from a male donor with IPEX syndrome. Recombination linked TRBV5-1 to TRBJ2-1; 12 of the junction bases match TRBD2. The CDR3 region has the sequence CASSLVGLAGHNEQFF. The DNA reads TGCGCCAGCAGCTTGGTAGGACTAGCGGGGCACAATGAGCAGTTCTTC.